This T cell receptor (beta chain) came from a study of post-analysis software for immune sequencing data. Across the study: The study covered relapsing-remitting, secondary progressive and progressive-relapsing courses of multiple sclerosis.

Study-wide findings and caveats: Patients carried a handful of TRBV segments more frequently than controls did, and TRBV5-6, TRBV5-1 and TRBV20-1 were among them. Multiple sclerosis patients showed significantly lower normalized Chao1 diversity than controls did.

Note on this clonotype: Its antigen is not known.

Every TCR beta cDNA library bore unique molecular identifiers. Each sample of about 0.9 to 10 million input T cells yielded around 500,000 cDNA molecules, so each molecule approximated one T cell. TCRdb reanalysed the PCR reads using MiXCR and keeps one entry per CDR3 protein. The sample lists hundreds of thousands of distinct CDR3 sequences, under 55% occurring once. The CDR3 is made up of 22 amino acids. V dropped 5 bases and J dropped 2; count of bases not matched to a gene: 28. Germline V gives CDR1 SGHAT, CDR2 FQNNGV. The genes are TRBV11-2 and TRBJ1-2; 8 bases align to TRBD1. This receptor was taken from a girl aged 10 to 17 with multiple sclerosis. The specimen sequenced was blood. The CDR3 spells CASSAVKEASRDRSPLNYGYTF. As DNA, the CDR3 is TGTGCCAGCAGCGCGGTTAAGGAGGCTAGCCGGGACAGGTCCCCCCTAAACTATGGCTACACCTTC.